This TCR beta chain was obtained from a study of OX40 agonist ivuxolimab in advanced cancers. Study-level background: Administration of intravenous ivuxolimab to patients occurred every 2 weeks at 0.01 to 10 mg/kg.

This CDR3 spans 15 amino acids. The V end lost 6 bases, the J end lost 5 bases, and 17 bases lay between the germline ends. Germline assignment: CDR1 MNHNY and CDR2 SVGAGI (reference sequence). At baseline, cycle 4 day 1, and cycle 7 day 1, blood was sampled. The assay was immunoSEQ multiplex PCR, and TCRdb's table has in-frame clones only and misses some. The profile covers tens of thousands of clones, with approximately 84% appearing a single time and roughly 4.5% taken by the ten largest. Notes on the study in general: More expanded clones were found, on average, in CD8+ than in CD4+ T cells. Those patients achieving a partial response at 0.1-3.0 mg/kg showed among the lowest clonal expansion.

A word on this clone: Its antigen remains unknown.

This specimen was CD4+ or CD8+ T cells sorted from blood, taken in a trial of the OX40 agonist ivuxolimab. The V gene is TRBV6-6, the J gene TRBJ1-5; maybe TRBD1 (5 bases). This TCR derives from an adult with an advanced solid tumor such as melanoma, head and neck, liver or kidney cancer. CDR3 region: CASRHRRSGDQPQHF. The CDR3 nucleotides are TGTGCCAGCAGGCACAGGCGGTCGGGGGATCAGCCCCAGCATTTT.